This TCR beta chain originates from a study of blood T cell repertoires in COVID-19. Background on the study: Sources were T cells, B-cell-depleted T cells, or PBMCs; the material itself was cDNA or gDNA.

There are a few counts of this clone. Germline-derived CDR1 and CDR2 are SGHKS and YYEKEE (reference sequence). V lost 1 base and J lost 7, with 17 bases in between. The CDR3 totals 15 residues. Assay: immunoSEQ multiplex PCR; the TCRdb copy retains only in-frame clones and omits some. The table has under 300,000 clones, approximately 90% seen once. The sequence came from a woman aged 40 to 50 with acute or convalescent COVID-19. This chain connects TRBV5-5 to TRBJ1-2; D unresolved. The sequenced sample consisted of peripheral blood. CDR3 in amino acids: CASSLLHLGLSGYTF. For the CDR3, the DNA is TGTGCCAGCAGCTTGCTTCACCTGGGCTTAAGTGGCTACACCTTC.